Following are 10 T cell receptor beta chains from one sample sequenced in a study of blood T cells in healthy people across ages. Using a J-beta primer mix together with a sample-barcoded 5' primer, a second PCR was run for about 7 to 12 cycles. TCRdb re-called the 5' RACE reads through MiXCR, storing one row per CDR3 protein. The data show more than 800,000 distinct CDR3 sequences, more than 25% seen once. The sequencing sample was made of blood. The origin of the receptors is an elderly woman in good health.

This clonotype was recorded at least ten times. V is TRBV3-1 and J is TRBJ2-5; 11 bases are shared with TRBD2. This CDR3 region has 17 residues. CDR1 is LGHDT, CDR2 YNNKEL, per germline (reference sequence). The J segment lost 5 bases and the V segment lost 3 bases, leaving 11 bases of the junction unmatched. CDR3 nucleotide sequence: TGTGCCAGCAGCCACACATTTTTAGCGGGGGGGCAGGAGACCCAGTACTTC. Amino acid sequence: CASSHTFLAGGQETQYF.

This clonotype was counted many times. The chain joins TRBV7-9 to TRBJ2-1, with 14 bases that match TRBD2. This CDR3 contains 19 residues. V shed 4 bases and J 8 bases; nucleotides not matched to a gene: 16. CDR1 SEHNR and CDR2 FQNEAQ come from the germline V gene (reference sequence). The CDR3 loop reads CASSSPTSGGAQVFYEQFF. In DNA form, the CDR3 reads TGTGCCAGCAGCTCTCCGACTAGCGGGGGGGCCCAGGTGTTCTATGAGCAGTTCTTC.

This clonotype was detected many times. The DNA of the CDR3 is TGCAGTGCGCCAAAGGCGGTAGCGGGGAACACAGATACGCAGTATTTT. Amino acids: CSAPKAVAGNTDTQYF. The chain is built from TRBV20-1 and TRBJ2-3; 8 bases fit TRBD2. This CDR3 has 16 amino acids. V shed 6 bases and J 2 bases; nucleotides not matched to a gene: 13. Germline CDR1 reads DFQATT; CDR2 reads SNEGSKA (reference sequence).

The sample holds many counts of this clonotype. J is TRBJ2-5 and V is TRBV20-1, with D maybe TRBD2 (6 bases). CDR3 length: 12 amino acids. CDR1 DFQATT and CDR2 SNEGSKA come from the germline V gene (reference sequence). The CDR3 bases are TGCAGAGCGGGCCCGCCCGGAGAGACCCAGTACTTC. This gives the protein CRAGPPGETQYF.

J is TRBJ2-1 and V is TRBV10-1; 10 bases match TRBD2. This CDR3 has 16 residues. J gave up 7 bases and V 6 bases, and 12 bases lay outside the gene matches. Germline lookup yields CDR1 WNHNN and CDR2 SYGVQD (reference sequence). The CDR3 DNA is TGCGCCAGCAGCGGGTCTAGCGGGGGAGCTCAAAATGAGCAGTTCTTC. Protein sequence: CASSGSSGGAQNEQFF.

As for this clonotype: A much larger clone differs from this one at a single base, so this may be a read error. The chain carries TRBV7-9 and TRBJ2-7, with TRBD1 matching over 8 bases. Unmatched junction bases numbered 12, after V lost 2 bases and J lost 3 bases. The CDR3 contains 17 residues. CDR1 and CDR2 (germline): SEHNR, FQNEAQ (reference sequence). The CDR3 DNA reads as TGTGCCAGCAGCTTAAGTGGGGCAGGGGGCAGGCGCTACGAGCAGTACGTC. It specifies CASSLSGAGGRRYEQYV.

This clonotype was seen only a few times. A much larger clone lies one base from this, so it may be a read error. The chain carries TRBV9 and TRBJ2-7; 9 bases line up with TRBD2. The V segment lost 0 bases and the J segment 3 bases; nucleotides outside the gene matches: 7. CDR1 and CDR2 from the germline V gene are SGDLS and YYNGEE. The CDR3 has 16 residues. CDR3 DNA: TGTGCCAGCAGCGTAGGGCCTAGCGGGGAACTCTACGAGCAGTACTTC. Protein: CASSVGPSGELYEQYF.

This clonotype was seen more than once but under ten times. The V call is TRBV3-1, the J call TRBJ2-5; D is possibly TRBD1 or TRBD2 (5 bases each). The germline CDR1 and CDR2 sequences are LGHDT and YNNKEL (reference sequence). The V end was cut by 0 bases, the J end by 11 bases, with 19 bases between. The CDR3 covers 15 residues. CDR3 coding DNA: TGTGCCAGCAGCCAAGATTACCAGAGGGGCAATGAGCAGTACTTC. Translation: CASSQDYQRGNEQYF.

As for this clonotype: A read error is possible here, since a much larger clone lies one base away. The rearrangement links TRBV12-3 or TRBV12-4 to TRBJ1-2, with TRBD1 as a possible D gene (5 bases). The CDR3 has 12 residues. The CDR3: CTSSLRRTGYTF. Here the CDR3 DNA reads TGTACCAGCAGTTTACGGCGGACAGGCTACACCTTC.

A remark on this clonotype: One end of the junction is discordant with germline, which a read error may explain. The V and J genes are TRBV12-3 or TRBV12-4 and TRBJ2-7; D gene unclear. This CDR3 has 12 amino acids. CDR3 sequence reads: CAGSFLGNEQYF. CDR3 in DNA: TGTGCCGGCAGTTTTCTGGGCAATGAGCAGTACTTC.